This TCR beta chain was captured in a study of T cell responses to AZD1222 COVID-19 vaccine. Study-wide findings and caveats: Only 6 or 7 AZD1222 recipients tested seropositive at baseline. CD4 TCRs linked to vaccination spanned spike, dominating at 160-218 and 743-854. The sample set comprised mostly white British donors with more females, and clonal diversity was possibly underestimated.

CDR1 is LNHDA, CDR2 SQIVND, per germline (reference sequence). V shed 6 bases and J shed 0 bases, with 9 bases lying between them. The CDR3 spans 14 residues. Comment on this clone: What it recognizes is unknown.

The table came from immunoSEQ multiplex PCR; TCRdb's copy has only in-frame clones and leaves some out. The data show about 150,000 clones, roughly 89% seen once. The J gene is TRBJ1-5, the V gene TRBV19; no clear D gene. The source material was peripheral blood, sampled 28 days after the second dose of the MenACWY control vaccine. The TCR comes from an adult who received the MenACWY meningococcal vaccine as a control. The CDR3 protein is CASRSQNSNQPQHF. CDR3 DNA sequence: TGTGCCAGTAGGTCGCAGAATAGCAATCAGCCCCAGCATTTT.